The sequence of this T cell receptor beta chain was determined in a study of tissue T cells after allogeneic stem cell transplantation. Comparators without hematopoietic cell transplant had other cancers, at least five gastrointestinal samples, and no known gastrointestinal disease. Autopsy tissues spanned esophagus to rectum, liver, skin, and lymphoid organs including spleen. Produced via immunoSEQ multiplex PCR; TCRdb's table is partial and in-frame only. The profile shows roughly 4,000 clones, less than 80% of them singletons. The CDR3 is 14 amino acids. The V gene end was trimmed by 4 bases and the J gene end by 8 bases; junction bases not matched to a gene: 6. The germline V gene encodes CDR1 GTSNPN and CDR2 SVGIG (reference sequence).

The sequence came from a woman aged 18 to 55 with breast cancer. V is TRBV30 and J is TRBJ1-6, with TRBD1 matching over 9 bases. Sequencing used left colon tissue, obtained at autopsy. The CDR3: CAWTEGQGYSPLHF. CDR3 nucleotide sequence: TGTGCCTGGACTGAAGGACAGGGGTATTCACCCCTCCACTTT.